The 15 T cell receptor beta chains below all came from one sample that was sequenced in a study of OX40 agonist ivuxolimab in advanced cancers. TCRdb's table, derived via immunoSEQ multiplex PCR, lists solely in-frame clones and lacks some. The sample lists approximately 67,000 clones, about 93% occurring once. The sample was CD4+ or CD8+ T cells sorted from blood, taken in a trial of the OX40 agonist ivuxolimab. The receptors come from an adult with an advanced solid tumor such as melanoma, head and neck, liver or kidney cancer.

This clone was seen only once. The chain carries TRBV5-4 and TRBJ2-5; 12 bases match TRBD2. This CDR3 spans 18 amino acids. The junction had 14 bases not matched to a gene; V was cut back by 3 bases and J by 5 bases. Germline V gives CDR1 SGHNT, CDR2 YYREEE (reference sequence). CDR3 in DNA: TGTGCCAGCAGCTACGAGAGACTAGCGGGAGCGTTAGAGGAGACCCAGTACTTC. It codes for CASSYERLAGALEETQYF. Drawing the rest from reference TRBV5-4 and TRBJ2-5, the complete variable domain is ETGVTQSPTHLIKTRGQQVTLRCSSQSGHNTVSWYQQALGQGPQFIFQYYREEENGRGNFPPRFSGLQFPNYSSELNVNALELDDSALYLCASSYERLAGALEETQYFGPGTRLLVL.

Written as DNA, the CDR3 is TGCGCCAGCAGCCTCGGACAGGGGATCACTGAAGCTTTCTTT. Encoded protein: CASSLGQGITEAFF. This sequence joins TRBV5-1 and TRBJ1-1, with 9 bases that match TRBD1. Germline values: CDR1 SGHRS, CDR2 YFSETQ. This CDR3 is built from 14 residues. Trimming cost V 4 bases and J 4 bases; bases outside gene matches: 5.

The rearrangement uses TRBV5-6 and TRBJ2-3; no clear D. The germline V gene encodes CDR1 SGHDT and CDR2 YYEEEE. CDR3 length: 12 residues. Between the trimmed V and J ends, which lost 2 bases and 4 bases, there was a span of 5 bases. CDR3 sequence (DNA): TGTGCCAGCAGCTTACGGGCAGATACGCAGTATTTT. It is translated as CASSLRADTQYF.

This clone has a single count. The gene calls are TRBV27 and TRBJ2-1; D gene ambiguous. The CDR3 sequence is 13 residues long. The ends were cut back, 2 bases at V and 5 bases at J, with 7 bases in the middle. In germline, CDR1 is MNHEY, CDR2 SMNVEV (reference sequence). The CDR3 DNA reads as TGTGCCAGCAGTTTAATAGGACACAATGAGCAGTTCTTC. Translation: CASSLIGHNEQFF.

V gene TRBV7-8 combines with J gene TRBJ2-7; D is perhaps TRBD2 (6 bases). CDR1 is SGHVS and CDR2 is FQNEAQ in the germline V gene. This CDR3 contains 14 residues. The V gene lost 5 bases and the J gene lost 3 bases, with 14 bases spanning the gap. Written as DNA, the CDR3 is TGTGCCAGCAGCGGCCGGGACTGGGACTACGAGCAGTACTTC. Translated: CASSGRDWDYEQYF.

The chain employs TRBV9 and TRBJ2-1; tentatively, D is TRBD2 (5 bases). This CDR3 spans 13 amino acids. Germline V gives CDR1 SGDLS, CDR2 YYNGEE. The V and J ends lost 4 bases and 7 bases respectively, with 12 bases between them. The CDR3 bases are TGTGCCAGCAGCTTCAGACCGGGGAATGAGCAGTTCTTC. Protein: CASSFRPGNEQFF.

The rearrangement joins TRBV9 to TRBJ1-2, with 7 positions matching TRBD1. Germline CDR1 and CDR2: SGDLS and YYNGEE. The trim removed 1 base at V and 4 bases at J, leaving 10 bases unmatched. CDR3 length: 16 amino acids. The CDR3 here is CASSVTGQAGFYGYTF. The CDR3 bases are TGTGCCAGCAGCGTAACTGGACAGGCAGGATTCTATGGCTACACCTTC. The complete variable domain, with remaining parts taken from reference TRBV9 and TRBJ1-2, reads DSGVTQTPKHLITATGQRVTLRCSPRSGDLSVYWYQQSLDQGLQFLIQYYNGEERAKGNILERFSAQQFPDLHSELNLSSLELGDSALYFCASSVTGQAGFYGYTFGSGTRLTVV.

The V call is TRBV27, the J call TRBJ2-2, with D tentatively TRBD1 (6 bases). Germline assignment: CDR1 MNHEY and CDR2 SMNVEV (reference sequence). Trimming took off 5 bases at V and 7 bases at J, with 14 bases between the two ends. The CDR3 contains 14 residues. This CDR3 is CASSLGTNVGELFF. CDR3 in DNA: TGTGCCAGCAGTCTGGGGACAAATGTCGGGGAGCTGTTTTTT.

For this clone: The identical CDR3 is also encoded by other nucleotide sequences in the sample. The chain combines TRBV27 with TRBJ1-5; D gene ambiguous. The CDR3 has 13 residues. V lost 3 bases and J 5 bases, leaving 8 bases between the germline ends. Germline CDR1 and CDR2: MNHEY and SMNVEV (reference sequence). The CDR3 bases are TGTGCCAGCAGTTTGGGGTCCCATCAGCCCCAGCATTTT. Translated: CASSLGSHQPQHF.

The gene calls are TRBV15 and TRBJ2-7, with 9 positions matching TRBD2. This CDR3 has 15 residues. Germline V lookup: CDR1 LNHNV, CDR2 YYDKDF (reference sequence). V was clipped by 5 bases and J by 3 bases; unmatched bases: 8. CDR3 nucleotides: TGTGCCACCAGCGCTCCGACTAGCGGTCTCTACGAGCAGTACTTC. Translated, it gives CATSAPTSGLYEQYF.

The CDR3 DNA sequence: TGTGCCAGTAGTGAAATTCCAGGGGGCGGCTACACCTTC. Translated: CASSEIPGGGYTF. The V call is TRBV19, the J call TRBJ1-2, with 8 bases that match TRBD1. Germline-derived CDR1 and CDR2 are LNHDA and SQIVND (reference sequence). The CDR3 extends over 13 amino acids. After removal of 5 bases from V and 8 bases from J, the junction contained 7 bases not matched to a gene.

V gene TRBV29-1 combines with J gene TRBJ1-4; D call uncertain. With 7 bases removed from V and 0 bases from J, the gap between germline ends came to 6 bases. CDR3 length equals 12 residues. CDR1 SQVTM and CDR2 ANQGSEA come from the germline V gene. CDR3 coding DNA: TGCAGCGCGATGACAACTAATGAAAAACTGTTTTTT. Protein sequence: CSAMTTNEKLFF.

The V gene is TRBV28, the J gene TRBJ2-5, with a possible D match to TRBD1 (5 bases). Germline lookup yields CDR1 MDHEN and CDR2 SYDVKM. V gave up 4 bases and J gave up 2 bases, with 23 bases separating them. The CDR3 extends over 18 amino acids. CDR3 bases: TGTGCCAGCAGTTCATCCAAGGGGTACAGTCGAACTCAAGAGACCCAGTACTTC. Translation gives CASSSSKGYSRTQETQYF.

This chain connects TRBV7-9 to TRBJ1-4; 7 nucleotides match TRBD1. The CDR3 loop spans 15 amino acids. V shed 5 bases and J 8 bases; nucleotides not matched to a gene: 11. Germline CDR1 and CDR2: SEHNR and FQNEAQ (reference sequence). CDR3 protein: CASSPWGQGGEKLFF. The CDR3 DNA reads as TGTGCCAGCAGCCCATGGGGCCAGGGGGGCGAAAAACTGTTTTTT.

This chain connects TRBV7-9 to TRBJ2-1, with 8 bases that match TRBD2. Trimming at V came to 5 bases and at J to 7 bases, leaving 13 bases not matched to a gene. The CDR3 loop spans 16 amino acids. CDR1 is SEHNR and CDR2 is FQNEAQ in the germline V gene (reference sequence). In DNA, the CDR3 is TGTGCCAGCAGCCTACGCACAGCGGGAGTGGGTAATGAGCAGTTCTTC. As protein: CASSLRTAGVGNEQFF.